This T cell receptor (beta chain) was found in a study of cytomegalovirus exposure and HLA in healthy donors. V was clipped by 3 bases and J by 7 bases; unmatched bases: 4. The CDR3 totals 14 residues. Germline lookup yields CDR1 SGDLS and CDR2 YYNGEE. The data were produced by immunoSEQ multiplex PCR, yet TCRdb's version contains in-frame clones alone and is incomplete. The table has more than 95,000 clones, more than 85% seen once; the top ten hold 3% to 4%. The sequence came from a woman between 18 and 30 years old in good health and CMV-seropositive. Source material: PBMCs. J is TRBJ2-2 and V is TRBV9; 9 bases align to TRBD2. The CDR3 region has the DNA TGTGCCAGCAGCGGACTAGCGGCCGACGGGGAGCTGTTTTTT. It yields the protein CASSGLAADGELFF.